The following is a T cell receptor beta chain sequence with its context. Per germline, CDR1 SGHTS and CDR2 YDEGEE. The germline V and J ends were trimmed by 2 bases and 2 bases, with 4 bases remaining between them. CDR3 length: 13 residues. These data are taken from a study of shared clonotypes between healthy human individuals. Genomic DNA of every subset was divided equally among multiple immunoSEQ plates. Sequencing was performed with immunoSEQ multiplex PCR; in TCRdb, only in-frame clones are kept and a portion is missing. Of about 660,000 clones detected, over 65% appear once; the ten largest clones hold approximately 1.7%.

The sequenced sample was memory CD4+ T cells sorted from blood. The subset is: CD45RA-negative fraction. V and J are TRBV5-8 and TRBJ2-2; D is unclear. This clonotype was obtained from a woman aged 25 to 45 in good health. The CDR3 spells CASSFPNTGELFF. The CDR3, as DNA: TGTGCCAGCAGCTTTCCCAACACCGGGGAGCTGTTTTTT. The full variable domain, with the rest looked up from reference TRBV5-8 and TRBJ2-2, is EAGVTQSPTHLIKTRGQQATLRCSPISGHTSVYWYQQALGLGLQFLLWYDEGEERNRGNFPPRFSGRQFPNYSSELNVNALELEDSALYLCASSFPNTGELFFGEGSRLTVL.